This T cell receptor beta chain comes out of a study of T cell responses to AZD1222 COVID-19 vaccine. General study findings and limits: A mostly white British donor set with more females was recruited, and clonal diversity was possibly underestimated. Every sample of the repertoires postdated the peak T cell response. Spike was spanned by vaccine-associated CD4 TCRs, with dominance at 160-218 and 743-854. Just a handful of AZD1222 recipients tested seropositive at baseline.

Comment on this clone: Antigen specificity is unknown.

Assay used: immunoSEQ multiplex PCR; TCRdb lists only in-frame clones, some missing. This sample has about 200,000 clones, with over 85% found just once. The TCR comes from an adult who received the MenACWY meningococcal vaccine as a control. The sequences come from peripheral blood, collected 28 days after the second dose of the MenACWY control vaccine.

The CDR3 spells CASSPLDSMNTEAFF. The CDR3 DNA is TGTGCCAGCTCACCCCTGGACAGCATGAACACTGAAGCTTTCTTT. The chain joins TRBV18 to TRBJ1-1; TRBD1 is a possible D gene (6 bases). Trimming pared 3 bases from V and 0 bases from J, leaving 11 bases between. Per the germline V gene, CDR1 is KGHSH and CDR2 is LQKENI. The CDR3 runs to 15 residues.